One and the same sample provided the 15 T cell receptor beta chains below, sequenced in a study of cytomegalovirus exposure and HLA in healthy donors. Repertoires were generated with immunoSEQ multiplex PCR, while TCRdb's copy carries only in-frame clones and drops some. The sample has a few hundred thousand clones; around 90% are singletons. Material: PBMCs. The receptors derive from a man aged 25-40 years in good health and CMV-seronegative.

V and J are TRBV18 and TRBJ1-1; D perhaps matches TRBD1 (5 bases). V dropped 3 bases and J dropped 5 bases, with 13 bases sitting between them. The germline V gene has CDR1 KGHSH and CDR2 LQKENI. The CDR3 extends over 14 amino acids. CDR3 sequence: CASSPFQGGTEAFF. CDR3 DNA: TGTGCCAGCTCACCGTTTCAGGGAGGGACTGAAGCTTTCTTT. The variable domain in full, completed from reference TRBV18 and TRBJ1-1, reads NAGVMQNPRHLVRRRGQEARLRCSPMKGHSHVYWYRQLPEEGLKFMVYLQKENIIDESGMPKERFSAEFPKEGPSILRIQQVVRGDSAAYFCASSPFQGGTEAFFGQGTRLTVV.

The V and J genes are TRBV19 and TRBJ2-2; D gene ambiguous. Trimming took 4 bases from V and 0 from J, leaving 6 bases between them. CDR1 is LNHDA, CDR2 SQIVND, per germline (reference sequence). CDR3 length: 14 residues. This CDR3 reads CASSSSANTGELFF. The CDR3, as DNA: TGTGCCAGTAGTAGCAGCGCGAACACCGGGGAGCTGTTTTTT.

This clone showed up just a few times. The rearrangement links TRBV29-1 to TRBJ1-1; 7 bases fit TRBD1. Germline CDR1 is SQVTM and CDR2 is ANQGSEA. Trimming at V came to 7 bases and at J to 1 base, leaving 6 bases not matched to a gene. The CDR3 contains 13 residues. CDR3 nucleotide sequence: TGCAGCGCCACGACAGGGTGGAACACTGAAGCTTTCTTT. The encoded protein is CSATTGWNTEAFF.

This chain links TRBV5-1 with TRBJ2-3; TRBD2 aligns across 8 bases. This CDR3 has 14 residues. The V and J ends lost 4 bases and 5 bases, in that order; junction bases with no gene match: 6. The germline V gene has CDR1 SGHRS and CDR2 YFSETQ. The CDR3 reads CASSIGLAIDTQYF. The CDR3 coding sequence is TGCGCCAGCAGCATTGGACTAGCCATAGATACGCAGTATTTT.

The CDR3 DNA reads TGTGCCAGCAGTTACTCAGGCAGGGGCTACGAGCAGTACTTC. It encodes CASSYSGRGYEQYF. The gene calls are TRBV6-5 and TRBJ2-7, with a possible D match to TRBD1 (6 bases). The CDR3 runs to 14 residues. V shed 0 bases and J shed 3 bases, with 9 bases lying between them. Germline CDR1 MNHEY, CDR2 SVGAGI.

The rearrangement links TRBV4-1 to TRBJ2-1; 8 nucleotides line up with TRBD1. Germline loops: CDR1 MGHRA, CDR2 YSYEKL. The ends lost 4 bases at V and 4 bases at J; junction bases unmatched: 6. The CDR3 is 15 amino acids. CDR3 sequence: CASSRGQGAYNEQFF. The CDR3, as DNA: TGCGCCAGCAGCCGCGGACAGGGTGCATACAATGAGCAGTTCTTC.

The chain has TRBV28 and TRBJ1-6; D not certain. CDR3 size: 16 residues. Trimming removed 8 bases at V and 0 bases at J, with 14 bases between. Germline loops: CDR1 MDHEN, CDR2 SYDVKM. Here the CDR3 reads CASRVGANSYNSPLHF. Written as DNA, the CDR3 is TGTGCCAGCCGGGTCGGCGCCAACTCCTATAATTCACCCCTCCACTTT.

This chain joins TRBV2 and TRBJ1-1; no clear D gene. V lost 5 bases and J 7 bases, leaving 8 bases between the germline ends. The CDR3 length is 11 residues. Germline assignment: CDR1 SNHLY and CDR2 FYNNEI. This CDR3 is CASSLQIEAFF. CDR3 coding DNA: TGTGCCAGCAGTTTACAGATTGAAGCTTTCTTT.

Concerning this clone: The same CDR3 also results from other DNA sequences found in this sample. The CDR3 nucleotides are TGTGCCAGCAGCTCCACAGGGGAAAAACTGTTTTTT. It codes for CASSSTGEKLFF. The chain is built from TRBV7-9 and TRBJ1-4; D possibly corresponds to TRBD1 (6 bases). Per the germline V gene, CDR1 is SEHNR and CDR2 is FQNEAQ (reference sequence). The CDR3 contains 12 residues. Trimming removed 4 bases from V and 8 bases from J, with 8 bases in between.

The rearrangement links TRBV4-3 to TRBJ1-1; TRBD1 matches at 9 bases. This CDR3 has 15 amino acids. Germline CDR1 reads LGHNA; CDR2 reads YSLEER. The V gene end was trimmed by 3 bases and the J gene end by 3 bases; junction bases not matched to a gene: 5. CDR3: CASSHRQGGYTEAFF. The CDR3 nucleotides are TGCGCCAGCAGCCACAGACAGGGGGGATACACTGAAGCTTTCTTT.

The chain carries TRBV6-5 and TRBJ2-2; weak D call: TRBD1 (5 bases). V was cut by 7 bases and J by 6 bases, with 15 bases left in between. Germline CDR1 reads MNHEY; CDR2 reads SVGAGI. The CDR3 runs to 14 residues. CDR3 in amino acids: CASTTQGKSGELFF. DNA of the CDR3: TGTGCCAGCACGACCCAGGGCAAGTCCGGGGAGCTGTTTTTT.

This sequence joins TRBV11-2 and TRBJ2-7, with no clear D. The CDR3 extends over 14 amino acids. V was trimmed by 0 bases and J by 9 bases, leaving 15 bases between them. Germline V lookup: CDR1 SGHAT, CDR2 FQNNGV. For the CDR3, the DNA is TGTGCCAGCAGCTTAGATAGTCGACTTCTGTGGCAGTACTTC. This sequence encodes CASSLDSRLLWQYF.

The chain joins TRBV5-1 to TRBJ2-1; D may be TRBD2 (5 bases). Trimming stripped 2 bases from V and 6 bases from J, with 15 bases between. The CDR3 runs to 15 residues. The germline CDR1 and CDR2 sequences are SGHRS and YFSETQ. The CDR3 DNA follows: TGCGCCAGCAGCTTTAGTGACCCTCGGGGCAATGAGCAGTTCTTC. It translates to CASSFSDPRGNEQFF. Combining the CDR3 with reference TRBV5-1 and TRBJ2-1 gives the whole variable domain KAGVTQTPRYLIKTRGQQVTLSCSPISGHRSVSWYQQTPGQGLQFLFEYFSETQRNKGNFPGRFSGRQFSNSRSEMNVSTLELGDSALYLCASSFSDPRGNEQFFGPGTRLTVL.

Regarding this clone: At one of its ends the junction is not consistent with the germline gene, which may arise from a read error. The CDR3 sequence is CASRLGEQVNYGYTF. The CDR3 nucleotides are TGCGCCAGCAGATTGGGGGAACAGGTTAACTATGGCTACACCTTC. This chain links TRBV5-1 with TRBJ1-2; possibly TRBD1 for D (5 bases). The CDR3 sequence is 15 residues long. Germline V CDR1 and CDR2: SGHRS, YFSETQ.

The chain joins TRBV9 to TRBJ1-2; 8 bases fit TRBD1. With V trimmed by 5 bases and J by 7 bases, 7 bases remained unmatched. Germline-derived CDR1 and CDR2 are SGDLS and YYNGEE. This CDR3 region has 13 residues. The CDR3 is CASRDRERGGYTF. CDR3 DNA sequence: TGTGCCAGCAGGGACAGGGAGAGGGGTGGCTACACCTTC.